This TCR beta chain was retrieved from a study of cytomegalovirus exposure and HLA in healthy donors. V was trimmed by 7 bases and J by 4 bases, leaving 16 bases between them. This CDR3 has 15 amino acids. Germline-derived CDR1 and CDR2 are MNHNY and SVGAGI (reference sequence). Sequenced by immunoSEQ multiplex PCR; TCRdb stores in-frame clones only, minus some. Among some 140,000 clones listed, approximately 86% were seen once. Sequenced material: PBMCs. This receptor was taken from a man between 18 and 35 years old in good health and CMV-seropositive. The chain uses TRBV6-6 and TRBJ2-2, with D possibly being TRBD1 (5 bases). The CDR3 DNA sequence: TGTGCCAGCACCCCCCCCTCCCAGGGCACCGGGGAGCTGTTTTTT. Its protein is CASTPPSQGTGELFF.